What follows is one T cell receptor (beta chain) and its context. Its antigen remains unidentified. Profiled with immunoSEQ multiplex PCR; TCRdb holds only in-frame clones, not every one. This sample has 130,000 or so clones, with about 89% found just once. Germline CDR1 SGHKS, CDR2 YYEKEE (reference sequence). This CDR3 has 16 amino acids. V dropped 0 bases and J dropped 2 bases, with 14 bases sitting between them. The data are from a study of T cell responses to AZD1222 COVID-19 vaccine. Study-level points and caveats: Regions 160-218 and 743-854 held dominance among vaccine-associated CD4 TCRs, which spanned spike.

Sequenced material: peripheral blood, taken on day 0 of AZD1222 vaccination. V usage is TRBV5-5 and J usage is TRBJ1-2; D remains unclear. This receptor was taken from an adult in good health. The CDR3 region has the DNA TGTGCCAGCAGCTTGGCCCCGGGGTACCTAAACTATGGCTACACCTTC. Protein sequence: CASSLAPGYLNYGYTF.